The clone carrying this TCR beta chain was seen a handful of times. Running of the assay took place at deep level. Sequencing used immunoSEQ multiplex PCR; TCRdb keeps in-frame clones, though not all of them. The repertoire holds a few million clones, with just over 90% as singletons. The data are from a study of shared clonotypes between healthy human individuals. This CDR3 contains 12 residues. The germline V gene has CDR1 GTSNPN and CDR2 SVGIG (reference sequence). V gave up 7 bases and J gave up 4 bases, with 10 bases separating them. Splitting the CD4+ cells yielded a CD45RA+ naive subset and a CD45RA-negative memory subset.

This clonotype originated in a man aged 18 to 29 in good health. Some clones in this sample may be carry-over from other donors' samples. Sequences were obtained from naive CD4+ T cells from PBMCs. Specified subset: CD45RA+ positively selected. J is TRBJ2-2 and V is TRBV30; perhaps TRBD2 as D (5 bases). Here the CDR3 reads CAFSEGTGELFF. As DNA, the CDR3 is TGTGCCTTCTCCGAGGGCACCGGGGAGCTGTTTTTT.